This TCR beta chain was profiled in a study of CD8+ T cells in alopecia areata. Notes on the study in general: For lesional scalp, especially alopecia totalis/universalis, clonality was higher than in normal scalp.

The J segment lost 5 bases and the V segment lost 4 bases, leaving 12 bases of the junction unmatched. The CDR3 has 17 amino acids. Germline V CDR1 and CDR2: SGHRS, YFSETQ. For this clone: Its matching antigen is unknown.

Collection of lesional scalp punch biopsies and peripheral blood was performed in alopecia areata patients. PBMCs were stained for CD3, CD4 and CD8, and CD4+ and CD8+ T cells were sorted. Extracted from the samples, RNA was reverse transcribed into cDNA to serve as the sequencing template. The protocol was immunoSEQ multiplex PCR, while the TCRdb copy is restricted to in-frame clones and leaves out a portion. The repertoire consists of about 150,000 clones, with around 50% occurring once and the leading ten covering about 6.4%. Material for sequencing was CD4+ T cells sorted from blood. The rearrangement uses TRBV5-1 and TRBJ2-1; 10 nucleotides agree with TRBD2. The sequence came from a human donor with alopecia areata. This CDR3 is CASSRTGLAAGDNEQFF. In nucleotides, the CDR3 is TGCGCCAGCAGCAGGACCGGACTAGCGGCGGGGGACAATGAGCAGTTCTTC.